This entry describes one T cell receptor (beta chain). From its re-call of the 5' RACE reads, TCRdb lists each CDR3 protein once, without DNA. The table lists approximately 340,000 distinct CDR3 sequences. This entry belongs to a study of monozygotic twins with inflammatory bowel disease. The CDR3 covers 13 residues. The chain employs TRBV12-3 or TRBV12-4 and TRBJ1-2; TCRdb proposes TRBD1, but this gene call is untestable without DNA. Material for sequencing was blood. This TCR came from a human donor with ulcerative colitis or Crohn's disease, or a healthy co-twin of an affected twin (not recorded which). This chain's CDR3 is CASTKQGIYGYTF.